The sequence of this T cell receptor (beta chain) was determined in a study of shared clonotypes between healthy human individuals. Whole-study findings and limits: Apart from blood, nothing was sampled; tissue repertoires likely differ.

To note about this clone: Its antigen is still unknown.

There are 12 residues in the CDR3. V was pared by 5 bases and J by 7 bases, with 9 bases between. CDR1 is MDHEN and CDR2 is SYDVKM in the germline V gene. Each replicate PCR on the sorted subsets used approximately 180 ng DNA (about 30,000 T cell genomes). The method was immunoSEQ multiplex PCR; TCRdb's version includes in-frame clones alone and lacks a portion of them. The sample includes under 700,000 clones, approximately 95% of them seen just once. Naive CD8 populations comprised CD45RO-negative cells positively selected for CCR7, excluding terminally differentiated effector memory CD45RA+ cells.

The sequence came from a woman aged 25 to 45 in good health. The gene calls are TRBV28 and TRBJ2-1, with unresolved D. The sequencing input was naive CD8+ T cells sorted from blood. DNA of the CDR3: TGTGCCAGCAGTAGTTCGTCAAATGAGCAGTTCTTC. It is translated as CASSSSSNEQFF.